This entry features one T cell receptor beta chain sequence. Antigen: not known. V was pared by 4 bases and J by 3 bases, with 3 bases of the junction left unmatched. Germline-derived CDR1 and CDR2 are MNHEY and SMNVEV (reference sequence). This CDR3 is 13 amino acids long. The donor population consisted of healthy HIV-negative adults with no recent acute infections or vaccinations. This sample is part of a study of shared clonotypes between healthy human individuals. Findings and limits, study-wide: Owing to a small donor count, the genetic and exposure-history diversity represented was limited.

Profiling relied on immunoSEQ multiplex PCR, and the TCRdb table lists in-frame clones only, not all of them. The data show about half a million clones, with 70% to 80% seen just once and more than 10% held by the top ten. Sequenced sample: PBMCs. The chain recombines TRBV27 with TRBJ2-7, with 7 positions matching TRBD2. The sequence was collected from a woman aged 40 to 49 in good health. Some clones in this sample may be carry-over from other donors' samples. CDR3 sequence: CASSSAGDYEQYF. CDR3 bases: TGTGCCAGCAGTTCCGCGGGAGACTACGAGCAGTACTTC.